This record concerns one T cell receptor beta chain sequence. Its specificity is unknown. Single viable CD3+CD4+CD8-CD45RO+ cells were sorted as the memory CD4+ T cells. The data originate from a study of memory CD4+ T cells and cytomegalovirus serostatus. Profiled with immunoSEQ multiplex PCR; TCRdb holds only in-frame clones, not every one. The sample gives about 75,000 clones, about 73% of which show up once; about 2.5% is in the top ten. General study results and limits: Of approximately 160 reported CMV TCRbeta sequences, roughly 67 were found in memory CD4+ repertoires.

This CDR3 spans 16 amino acids. Germline V gives CDR1 MNHEY, CDR2 SMNVEV (reference sequence). V gave up 6 bases and J gave up 7 bases, with 22 bases separating them. The specimen sequenced was memory CD4+ T cells from blood. The origin of this receptor is an adult in good health and CMV-seropositive. The chain is built from TRBV27 and TRBJ2-1, with D perhaps TRBD1 (5 bases). The CDR3 sequence is CASRRQGHMERNEQFF. CDR3 nucleotide sequence: TGTGCCAGCAGACGACAAGGACACATGGAGAGAAATGAGCAGTTCTTC.